The T cell receptor (beta chain) under discussion was sequenced for a study of T cells in tuberculosis. About the research overall: CD1B tetramers identified T cells specific for mycobacterial lipid GMM.

Thawed, overnight-rested PBMC were stained with GMM-loaded CD1B tetramer, viability dye and anti-CD3, then sorted. CD1B tetramers were loaded with Rhodococcus equi-derived C32 glucose monomycolate. TCR-alpha and TCR-beta chains were sequenced unpaired. Here immunoSEQ multiplex PCR was the method, and the copy in TCRdb shows in-frame clones only, minus some. The repertoire holds roughly 92,000 clones, with roughly 90% as singletons. V was pared by 2 bases and J by 4 bases, with 8 bases of the junction left unmatched. The length of the CDR3 is 16 residues. Germline CDR1 and CDR2: MRHNA and SNTAGT. Sequencing input: CD1b-GMM tetramer-negative cells sorted from PBMCs. The chain recombines TRBV6-4 with TRBJ2-3, with 8 bases identical to TRBD2. The sequence was collected from an adult woman with latent tuberculosis. The CDR3 DNA is TGTGCCAGCAGTGACCTCGCCGGGGGGGCCGCAGATACGCAGTATTTT. Protein: CASSDLAGGAADTQYF.